This entry is about one T cell receptor beta chain. Its antigen is as yet unknown. It was with a sample-barcoded 5' primer and a J-beta primer mix that a second PCR of roughly 7 to 12 cycles was run. From the 5' RACE reads, TCRdb called clonotypes with MiXCR, one entry per CDR3 protein. The sample has 920,000 or so distinct CDR3 sequences; under 55% are singletons. The sample originates from a study of blood T cells in healthy people across ages. Points from the study as a whole: The donors' CMV status was not determined, possibly confounding changes in expanded clonotypes. TCR beta diversity per million T cells fell roughly linearly with age.

In germline, CDR1 is WSHSY, CDR2 SAAADI. Trimming pared 2 bases from V and 4 bases from J, leaving 14 bases between. The CDR3 consists of 15 residues. The receptor was derived from an older woman in good health. The chain couples TRBV10-2 to TRBJ1-2; D perhaps matches TRBD1 (6 bases). Sequencing was performed on blood. CDR3 bases: TGCGCCAGCAGTGAGGCGACGGGGGCATTCTATGGCTACACCTTC. The encoded protein is CASSEATGAFYGYTF.